One TCR beta chain is described in this entry. Generated by immunoSEQ multiplex PCR, the TCRdb table keeps only in-frame clones and is missing some. Of 65,000 to 70,000 clones listed, around 86% were seen once; the top ten hold around 5%. This record comes from a study of blood T cell repertoires in COVID-19. The sequencing input was peripheral blood. The sequence came from a middle-aged man with active COVID-19.

The CDR3 sequence is CASGLVTSGRINEQFF. CDR3 sequence (DNA): TGTGCTAGTGGTTTGGTGACTAGCGGGAGGATTAATGAGCAGTTCTTC. The chain couples TRBV12-5 to TRBJ2-1, with 13 bases lining up with TRBD2. V shed 0 bases and J 7 bases; nucleotides not matched to a gene: 3. The CDR3 covers 16 residues. Germline values: CDR1 LGHNT, CDR2 FRNRAP.